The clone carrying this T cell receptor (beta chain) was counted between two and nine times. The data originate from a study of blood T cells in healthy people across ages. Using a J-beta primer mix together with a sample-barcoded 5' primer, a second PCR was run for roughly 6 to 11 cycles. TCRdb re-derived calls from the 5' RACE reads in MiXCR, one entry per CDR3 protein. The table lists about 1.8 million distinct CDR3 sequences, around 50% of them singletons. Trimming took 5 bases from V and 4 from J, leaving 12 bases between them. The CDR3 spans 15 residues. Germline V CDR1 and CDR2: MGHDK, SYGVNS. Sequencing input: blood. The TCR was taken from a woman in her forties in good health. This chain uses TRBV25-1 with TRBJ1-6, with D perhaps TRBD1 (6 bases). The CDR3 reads CASSPQTGYNSPLHF. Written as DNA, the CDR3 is TGTGCCAGCAGTCCACAGACAGGATATAATTCACCCCTCCACTTT.